Below are 20 T cell receptor beta chains sequenced from a single sample in a study of shared clonotypes between healthy human individuals. Sequencing used immunoSEQ multiplex PCR; TCRdb keeps in-frame clones, though not all of them. Of some 1 million clones in the sample, around 75% were seen once. Sequencing used memory CD4+ T cells sorted from blood. Subset noted: CD45RA-negative fraction. The receptors were sampled from a man between 18 and 29 years old in good health.

Details on this clone: This specimen includes other DNA sequences encoding the same CDR3. This rearrangement joins TRBV10-3 to TRBJ1-5; the D gene is possibly TRBD1 (5 bases). Germline-derived CDR1 and CDR2 are ENHRY and SYGVKD. The CDR3 spans 14 residues. Trimming removed 2 bases from V and 6 bases from J, with 11 bases in between. CDR3 protein: CAISEGREGQPQHF. The CDR3 DNA reads as TGTGCCATCAGTGAGGGCAGGGAGGGTCAGCCCCAGCATTTT.

The rearrangement uses TRBV2 and TRBJ2-1; D is possibly TRBD1 (6 bases). The CDR3 consists of 11 residues. V was pared by 1 base and J by 15 bases, with 10 bases between. The germline V gene has CDR1 SNHLY and CDR2 FYNNEI. The DNA for the CDR3 is TGTGCCAGCAGTGAAGGGACAGAGTCGTTCTTC. Its translation: CASSEGTESFF.

The V gene is TRBV6-1, the J gene TRBJ1-1; D gene uncertain. The CDR3 extends over 12 amino acids. The V gene's germline CDR1 is MNHNS and CDR2 SASEGT. The V and J ends lost 1 base and 7 bases respectively, with 7 bases between them. The CDR3 sequence: CASSEGQLEAFF. The CDR3 DNA is TGTGCCAGCAGTGAAGGGCAACTTGAAGCTTTCTTT.

CDR3: CASSLGRGIGTDTQYF. The CDR3 DNA is TGCGCCAGCAGCTTGGGCCGCGGGATTGGGACAGATACGCAGTATTTT. This chain joins TRBV5-1 and TRBJ2-3, with D tentatively TRBD2 (6 bases). CDR3 length: 16 amino acids. The germline gives CDR1 SGHRS, CDR2 YFSETQ. Trimming took 0 bases from V and 3 from J, leaving 14 bases between them.

This rearrangement joins TRBV27 to TRBJ1-1; 9 positions match TRBD1. Germline V gene sequence: CDR1 MNHEY, CDR2 SMNVEV (reference sequence). The CDR3 sequence is 14 residues long. V lost 6 bases to trimming and J lost 7 bases; unmatched junction nucleotides: 9. Written as DNA, the CDR3 is TGTGCCAGCAGCTCATCCGGGACAGGGAATGAAGCTTTCTTT. It translates to CASSSSGTGNEAFF.

V and J are TRBV9 and TRBJ1-3; tentatively, D is TRBD1 (6 bases). Germline CDR1 SGDLS, CDR2 YYNGEE. V was trimmed by 4 bases and J by 2 bases, leaving 16 bases between them. This CDR3 contains 16 residues. This CDR3 reads CASSPAGQSAGNTIYF. In DNA form, the CDR3 reads TGTGCCAGCAGCCCCGCTGGACAGAGCGCTGGAAACACCATATATTTT.

This chain connects TRBV7-2 to TRBJ1-1, with D perhaps matching TRBD1 (6 bases). From germline, CDR1 is SGHTA and CDR2 FQGNSA. V was cut by 5 bases and J by 1 base, with 14 bases left in between. The CDR3 runs 15 residues. The CDR3 sequence is CASSRGQTGNTEAFF. The CDR3 region has the DNA TGTGCCAGCAGCCGCGGACAGACGGGGAACACTGAAGCTTTCTTT.

This clone was seen ten or more times. The J gene is TRBJ1-1, the V gene TRBV4-2; tentatively, D is TRBD1 (5 bases). The CDR3 runs 15 residues. Germline V gives CDR1 LGHNA, CDR2 YNFKEQ. V was shortened by 1 base and J by 10 bases, with 19 bases between the two germline ends. The CDR3 bases are TGTGCCAGCAGCCAAGGGCCGCAACTTACCCAGGGAGCTTTCTTT. Amino acid sequence: CASSQGPQLTQGAFF.

V is TRBV5-4 and J is TRBJ2-5; 13 positions match TRBD2. Germline CDR1 and CDR2: SGHNT and YYREEE (reference sequence). Trimming removed 4 bases from V and 1 base from J; junction bases left unmatched: 4. The CDR3 consists of 16 residues. CDR3 in amino acids: CASSKGTSGVQETQYF. The CDR3 DNA follows: TGTGCCAGCAGCAAAGGGACTAGCGGGGTCCAAGAGACCCAGTACTTC.

The rearrangement joins TRBV11-2 to TRBJ2-1; either TRBD1 or TRBD2 may supply D (5 bases each). Looked up from germline, CDR1 is SGHAT and CDR2 is FQNNGV. This CDR3 has 14 residues. Trimming pared 3 bases from V and 7 bases from J, leaving 13 bases between. The CDR3 DNA reads as TGTGCCAGCAGCTTCGGGACCCGAGGGAATGAGCAGTTCTTC. Amino acids: CASSFGTRGNEQFF.

The chain employs TRBV19 and TRBJ1-5, with no clear D. The V gene lost 4 bases and the J gene lost 2 bases, with 6 bases spanning the gap. The CDR3 is made up of 13 amino acids. Germline loops: CDR1 LNHDA, CDR2 SQIVND (reference sequence). The CDR3 region has the DNA TGTGCCAGTAGTAGTGAGGGCAATCAGCCCCAGCATTTT. This encodes CASSSEGNQPQHF. The full variable domain, rest sourced from reference TRBV19 and TRBJ1-5, is DGGITQSPKYLFRKEGQNVTLSCEQNLNHDAMYWYRQDPGQGLRLIYYSQIVNDFQKGDIAEGYSVSREKKESFPLTVTSAQKNPTAFYLCASSSEGNQPQHFGDGTRLSIL.

Ten or more counts support this clone. This chain uses TRBV5-5 with TRBJ2-3; the D is unclear. Germline V lookup: CDR1 SGHKS, CDR2 YYEKEE (reference sequence). The CDR3 spans 15 residues. V gave up 1 base and J gave up 0 bases, with 9 bases separating them. CDR3 residues: CASSLSMGSTDTQYF. The CDR3 DNA reads as TGTGCCAGCAGCTTGTCGATGGGTAGCACAGATACGCAGTATTTT.

V and J are TRBV29-1 and TRBJ1-2, with 7 nucleotides matching TRBD1. Trimming cost V 2 bases and J 2 bases; bases outside gene matches: 2. Germline CDR1 SQVTM, CDR2 ANQGSEA. This CDR3 region has 13 residues. CDR3 amino acids: CSVENRGNYGYTF. The DNA for the CDR3 is TGCAGCGTTGAAAACAGGGGAAACTATGGCTACACCTTC.

The chain recombines TRBV30 with TRBJ1-2; maybe TRBD1 (6 bases). The length of the CDR3 is 19 residues. Germline V lookup: CDR1 GTSNPN, CDR2 SVGIG (reference sequence). V shed 2 bases and J shed 8 bases, with 33 bases lying between them. The CDR3 reads CAWSPLTGETGLFPRGYTF. CDR3 DNA: TGTGCCTGGAGTCCACTGACTGGGGAGACAGGCCTTTTTCCTCGGGGCTACACCTTC.

V and J are TRBV9 and TRBJ2-3; possibly TRBD1 for D (5 bases). This CDR3 region has 15 residues. CDR1 is SGDLS and CDR2 is YYNGEE in the germline V gene. With 0 bases removed from V and 2 bases from J, the gap between germline ends came to 10 bases. CDR3 loop: CASSVGPGSTDTQYF. CDR3 nucleotides: TGTGCCAGCAGCGTAGGTCCAGGGTCCACAGATACGCAGTATTTT.

J is TRBJ1-1 and V is TRBV7-2, with D tentatively TRBD1 (6 bases). V was shortened by 3 bases and J by 4 bases, with 12 bases between the two germline ends. The CDR3 is made up of 14 amino acids. Looked up from germline, CDR1 is SGHTA and CDR2 is FQGNSA. CDR3 sequence (DNA): TGTGCCAGCAGCTTGAACAGGGCCCCCACTGAAGCTTTCTTT. Translating it yields CASSLNRAPTEAFF.

The J gene is TRBJ2-2, the V gene TRBV7-2; D ambiguous. Germline V lookup: CDR1 SGHTA, CDR2 FQGNSA. The ends were cut back, 5 bases at V and 1 base at J, with 14 bases in the middle. The CDR3 has 16 residues. The DNA of the CDR3 is TGTGCCAGCAGCCCCCCAGGTTATTTGAACACCGGGGAGCTGTTTTTT. Protein: CASSPPGYLNTGELFF.

A note on this clone: Other DNA sequences from this sample encode an identical CDR3 as well. The V and J genes are TRBV7-2 and TRBJ2-5; D is uncertain. Germline values: CDR1 SGHTA, CDR2 FQGNSA. The V end lost 1 base, the J end lost 4 bases, and 7 bases lay between the germline ends. The CDR3 sequence is 13 residues long. The DNA of the CDR3 is TGTGCCAGCAGCTTAGGGTTCGGAGAGACCCAGTACTTC. This encodes CASSLGFGETQYF.

CDR3 residues: CASSRQTGDYNEQFF. The CDR3 DNA reads TGTGCCAGCAGCCGACAGACGGGAGACTACAATGAGCAGTTCTTC. The gene calls are TRBV2 and TRBJ2-1; a weak D match, TRBD2 (6 bases). CDR3 length: 15 amino acids. V was clipped by 6 bases and J by 3 bases, with 15 bases between them. Germline values: CDR1 SNHLY, CDR2 FYNNEI.

V gene TRBV21-1 combines with J gene TRBJ2-7; the table assigns TRBD1, which was not confirmed against the DNA. TRBV21-1 is a known pseudogene. The CDR3 runs to 14 residues. The CDR3 sequence: CASSRGQGSYEQYF. The CDR3 DNA sequence: TGTGCCAGCAGCAGGGGACAGGGCTCCTACGAGCAGTACTTC.